Below, 9 T cell receptor beta chains from the same sample are listed, as sequenced in a study of PD-1 blockade in classical Hodgkin lymphoma. Autologous stem cell transplantation was followed by relapse in every patient, and brentuximab vedotin exposure varied. Profiled with immunoSEQ multiplex PCR; TCRdb holds only in-frame clones, not every one. Here the sample spans 43,000 or so clones, around nine tenths being singletons. This specimen was peripheral blood mononuclear cells (PBMCs), taken at baseline. The receptor source for this set is a human donor with classical Hodgkin lymphoma.

CDR3 in DNA: TGTGCCAGCAGTACGGGACAGGTTAGCTCCTACGAGCAGTACTTC. It codes for CASSTGQVSSYEQYF. The chain couples TRBV6-5 to TRBJ2-7, with 8 bases aligning to TRBD1. This CDR3 is built from 15 residues. The junction had 6 bases not matched to a gene; V was cut back by 5 bases and J by 0 bases. Per germline, CDR1 MNHEY and CDR2 SVGAGI.

For the CDR3, the DNA is TGTGCCAGCAGCCCGGACAGGGTCCATAGCAATCAGCCCCAGCATTTT. Encoded protein: CASSPDRVHSNQPQHF. The chain links TRBV7-8 to TRBJ1-5, with TRBD1 matching over 8 bases. Germline CDR1 reads SGHVS; CDR2 reads FQNEAQ. The V and J ends lost 5 bases and 0 bases, in that order; junction bases with no gene match: 6. The CDR3 has 16 amino acids.

Remarks on this clone: At one end the junction does not follow the germline gene, possibly because of a read error. DNA of the CDR3: TGTGCCAGCTCGCCACGGACTAGCGGGGGAGGCAGCACAGATACGCAGTATTTT. It is translated as CASSPRTSGGGSTDTQYF. V and J are TRBV18 and TRBJ2-3; the match to TRBD2 covers 13 bases. From germline, CDR1 is KGHSH and CDR2 LQKENI. The CDR3 extends over 18 amino acids.

V and J are TRBV18 and TRBJ2-3; 9 bases match TRBD1. Germline assignment: CDR1 KGHSH and CDR2 LQKENI. With V trimmed by 6 bases and J by 2 bases, 15 bases remained unmatched. The CDR3 totals 18 residues. The CDR3 reads CASSPDSMGQGFTDTQYF. Written as DNA, the CDR3 is TGTGCCAGCTCCCCTGACTCTATGGGACAGGGTTTCACAGATACGCAGTATTTT.

This chain links TRBV9 with TRBJ2-2; TRBD2 aligns across 11 bases. Trimming at V came to 1 base and at J to 7 bases, leaving 3 bases not matched to a gene. The germline V gene encodes CDR1 SGDLS and CDR2 YYNGEE. CDR3 size: 15 residues. The CDR3 DNA reads as TGTGCCAGCAGCGTACTAGCGGGAGGCCACGGGGAGCTGTTTTTT. This encodes CASSVLAGGHGELFF.

This chain connects TRBV29-1 to TRBJ2-7; TRBD1 aligns across 9 bases. Germline loops: CDR1 SQVTM, CDR2 ANQGSEA. The CDR3 sequence is 15 residues long. With V trimmed by 1 base and J by 1 base, 5 bases remained unmatched. CDR3 region: CSVEAPGQGSYEQYF. The CDR3 DNA reads as TGCAGCGTTGAAGCCCCCGGACAGGGGTCCTACGAGCAGTACTTC.

This clone was observed once. As DNA, the CDR3 is TGTGCCAGCAGTCGGGGGCTCAGCAATCAGCCCCAGCATTTT. Protein product: CASSRGLSNQPQHF. This chain joins TRBV27 and TRBJ1-5; the D gene is possibly TRBD1 (6 bases). This CDR3 is built from 14 residues. The germline gives CDR1 MNHEY, CDR2 SMNVEV (reference sequence). V was cut by 5 bases and J by 1 base, with 9 bases left in between.

Regarding this clone: Within the sample, other DNA sequences also encode this same CDR3. The V gene is TRBV6-5, the J gene TRBJ2-3, with no clear D. The ends were cut back, 2 bases at V and 3 bases at J, with 6 bases in the middle. Germline CDR1 and CDR2: MNHEY and SVGAGI. CDR3 length equals 13 residues. The CDR3 DNA follows: TGTGCCAGCAGTTACGTAGGGACAGATACGCAGTATTTT. Its translation: CASSYVGTDTQYF.

The V call is TRBV10-2, the J call TRBJ1-1; D is unclear. Germline loops: CDR1 WSHSY, CDR2 SAAADI. The ends were cut back, 2 bases at V and 4 bases at J, with 2 bases in the middle. CDR3 length: 11 amino acids. As DNA, the CDR3 is TGCGCCAGCAGTGAGACCACTGAAGCTTTCTTT. Translation gives CASSETTEAFF.